Listed here are 21 T cell receptor beta chains from one sample, sequenced in a study of blood T cells in healthy people across ages. The use of a sample-barcoded 5' primer and a J-beta primer mix characterized a second PCR of roughly 6 to 11 cycles. TCRdb fed the 5' RACE reads into MiXCR, producing one record per CDR3 protein. The data contain about 680,000 distinct CDR3 sequences, around 49% of them singletons. The sample consisted of blood. Receptor source: a woman aged 60-70 years in good health.

V and J are TRBV4-2 and TRBJ2-1; D remains ambiguous. Trimming pared 1 base from V and 6 bases from J, leaving 10 bases between. There are 14 residues in the CDR3. Germline assignment: CDR1 LGHNA and CDR2 YNFKEQ. The CDR3 loop is CASSQGVLGNEQFF. CDR3 nucleotide sequence: TGTGCCAGCAGCCAAGGGGTTCTGGGCAATGAGCAGTTCTTC.

The chain uses TRBV20-1 and TRBJ2-2; 11 bases are a match to TRBD2. Trimming took 3 bases from V and 7 from J; bases not matched to a gene: 7. CDR3 length: 15 amino acids. Germline V CDR1 and CDR2: DFQATT, SNEGSKA (reference sequence). The CDR3 loop reads CSASTSGSVVGELFF. The CDR3 region has the DNA TGCAGTGCTAGTACTAGCGGGAGCGTTGTCGGGGAGCTGTTTTTT.

The gene calls are TRBV24-1 and TRBJ2-7, with 11 nucleotides matching TRBD2. The better agreement between TRBJ2-5 and the DNA end casts doubt on the J call. CDR3 length: 17 residues. Germline V gives CDR1 KGHDR, CDR2 SFDVKD. The CDR3 spells CATSDTGTSGPQETQYF. CDR3 DNA: TGTGCCACCAGTGATACCGGGACTAGCGGACCTCAGGAGACCCAGTACTTC.

This chain connects TRBV4-1 to TRBJ2-2; 7 nucleotides line up with TRBD2. Germline V gives CDR1 MGHRA, CDR2 YSYEKL. J lost 5 bases, V lost 0 bases, and 9 bases had no gene match. The CDR3 has 17 residues. The CDR3 DNA sequence: TGCGCCAGCAGCCAAGATTGGGGGGGTGTTCTGACCGGGGAGCTGTTTTTT. Translation gives CASSQDWGGVLTGELFF.

The chain has TRBV5-1 and TRBJ2-7; 12 nucleotides align to TRBD2. This CDR3 has 16 residues. V shed 0 bases and J 10 bases; nucleotides not matched to a gene: 11. The germline CDR1 and CDR2 sequences are SGHRS and YFSETQ. CDR3 sequence (DNA): TGCGCCAGCAGCTTGGGACTAGCGGGAGTAGAATGGAGCCAGTACTTC. Translation gives CASSLGLAGVEWSQYF. The full variable domain, rest sourced from reference TRBV5-1 and TRBJ2-7, is KAGVTQTPRYLIKTRGQQVTLSCSPISGHRSVSWYQQTPGQGLQFLFEYFSETQRNKGNFPGRFSGRQFSNSRSEMNVSTLELGDSALYLCASSLGLAGVEWSQYFGPGTRLTVT.

The CDR3 here is CSAESRRDSSSYEQYF. CDR3 DNA: TGCAGTGCCGAAAGCCGCCGGGACTCAAGCTCCTACGAGCAGTACTTC. This chain uses TRBV20-1 with TRBJ2-7; a possible D gene is TRBD2 (6 bases). The CDR3 is made up of 16 amino acids. V was trimmed by 6 bases and J by 0 bases, leaving 21 bases between them. Germline assignment: CDR1 DFQATT and CDR2 SNEGSKA (reference sequence).

This clonotype was counted a few times. The gene calls are TRBV5-1 and TRBJ2-1; 10 bases map to TRBD2. Looked up from germline, CDR1 is SGHRS and CDR2 is YFSETQ. This CDR3 is 17 amino acids long. V lost 2 bases to trimming and J lost 3 bases; unmatched junction nucleotides: 8. CDR3 in DNA: TGCGCCAGCAGCTTAGTGAATAGCGGGAGGCTCTACAATGAGCAGTTCTTC. Translating gives CASSLVNSGRLYNEQFF.

The rearrangement links TRBV5-1 to TRBJ2-7; 8 bases agree with TRBD2. The CDR3 length is 15 residues. CDR1 is SGHRS and CDR2 is YFSETQ in the germline V gene. The ends lost 1 base at V and 4 bases at J; junction bases unmatched: 7. CDR3 loop: CASSLFGRAGYEQYF. The CDR3 nucleotides read TGCGCCAGCAGCTTGTTCGGGAGGGCCGGGTACGAGCAGTACTTC.

This clonotype has a handful of counts. CDR3 DNA: TGTGCCATCCCCCAGGCCGTGGGTGGCTACACCTTC. Encoded protein: CAIPQAVGGYTF. V and J are TRBV10-3 and TRBJ1-2; D is uncertain. V dropped 8 bases and J dropped 7 bases, with 14 bases sitting between them. Germline V gene sequence: CDR1 ENHRY, CDR2 SYGVKD. CDR3 size: 12 residues.

The chain has TRBV7-7 and TRBJ2-5, with a possible D match to TRBD1 (6 bases). This CDR3 has 13 residues. Trimming took 5 bases from V and 11 from J, leaving 18 bases between them. The germline gives CDR1 SSHAT, CDR2 FNYEAQ (reference sequence). CDR3 residues: CASSPDRLREQYF. CDR3 coding DNA: TGTGCCAGCAGCCCCGACAGGCTGAGAGAGCAGTACTTC.

J is TRBJ2-4 and V is TRBV28; D is uncertain. CDR1 and CDR2 (germline): MDHEN, SYDVKM. This CDR3 contains 16 residues. V was cut by 4 bases and J by 1 base, with 14 bases left in between. CDR3 sequence (DNA): TGTGCCAGCAGTTCCGGAACGGCCGGGGCCAAAAACATTCAGTACTTC. Protein sequence: CASSSGTAGAKNIQYF. Full variable domain (rest looked up from reference TRBV28 and TRBJ2-4): DVKVTQSSRYLVKRTGEKVFLECVQDMDHENMFWYRQDPGLGLRLIYFSYDVKMKEKGDIPEGYSVSREKKERFSLILESASTNQTSMYLCASSSGTAGAKNIQYFGAGTRLSVL.

V usage is TRBV29-1 and J usage is TRBJ2-1; 13 nucleotides match TRBD2. The trim removed 5 bases at V and 8 bases at J, leaving 3 bases unmatched. The CDR3 spans 13 residues. Germline lookup yields CDR1 SQVTM and CDR2 ANQGSEA. The CDR3 region has the DNA TGCAGCGTTTCTGGACTAGCGGGAGATGAGCAGTTCTTC. Translation: CSVSGLAGDEQFF.

This clonotype appeared many times. The chain is built from TRBV2 and TRBJ2-3; D not resolved. This CDR3 is 12 amino acids long. Germline lookup yields CDR1 SNHLY and CDR2 FYNNEI. The V end lost 6 bases, the J end lost 2 bases, and 6 bases lay between the germline ends. DNA for the CDR3: TGTGCCAGCAGATCAAACACAGATACGCAGTATTTT. Its translation: CASRSNTDTQYF.

This chain joins TRBV6-5 and TRBJ2-5; possible D gene TRBD1, 5 bases. Trimming took off 6 bases at V and 5 bases at J, with 16 bases between the two ends. In germline, CDR1 is MNHEY, CDR2 SVGAGI. This CDR3 region has 14 residues. The CDR3 reads CASRAPRGGETQYF. Written as DNA, the CDR3 is TGTGCCAGCAGAGCACCTAGGGGCGGTGAGACCCAGTACTTC.

J is TRBJ1-4 and V is TRBV7-9, with D unclear. Germline V gene lookup returns CDR1 SEHNR and CDR2 FQNEAQ (reference sequence). This CDR3 is 15 amino acids long. Deletions cut 1 base from V and 8 bases from J, with 14 bases between. The CDR3 spells CASSLEHGGREKLFF. CDR3 in DNA: TGTGCCAGCAGCTTAGAGCACGGAGGTAGGGAAAAACTGTTTTTT.

The table lists this clonotype with a few counts. This chain uses TRBV11-1 with TRBJ2-5; 9 positions agree with TRBD1. The CDR3 extends over 14 amino acids. Per the germline V gene, CDR1 is SGHAT and CDR2 is FQDESV (reference sequence). After removal of 9 bases from V and 5 bases from J, the junction contained 10 bases not matched to a gene. The CDR3 sequence: CASSPGTGWETQYF. The DNA of the CDR3 is TGTGCCAGTAGCCCGGGGACAGGGTGGGAGACCCAGTACTTC. The full variable domain, its missing parts supplied by reference TRBV11-1 and TRBJ2-5, is EAEVAQSPRYKITEKSQAVAFWCDPISGHATLYWYRQILGQGPELLVQFQDESVVDDSQLPKDRFSAERLKGVDSTLKIQPAELGDSAMYLCASSPGTGWETQYFGPGTRLLVL.

In this sample, this clonotype turned up a few times. V usage is TRBV6-2 or TRBV6-3 and J usage is TRBJ2-5, with D possibly TRBD2 on 5 matching bases. The V gene's germline CDR1 is MNHEY and CDR2 SVGEGT. V was cut by 8 bases and J by 7 bases, with 11 bases left in between. The CDR3 has 11 residues. This chain's CDR3 is CASGNEGTQYF. In DNA, the CDR3 is TGTGCCAGCGGAAACGAGGGGACCCAGTACTTC.

The chain couples TRBV7-2 to TRBJ2-7; D might be TRBD1 or TRBD2, each matching 5 bases. The J call may be mistaken, given a closer DNA end match to TRBJ2-5. Germline V lookup: CDR1 SGHTA, CDR2 FQGNSA. CDR3 length equals 16 residues. Here the CDR3 DNA reads TGTGCCAGCAGCTTATACAGGAGGCGCCTGGGAGAGACCCAGTACTTC. Translating it yields CASSLYRRRLGETQYF.

This clonotype has more than one count but fewer than ten. DNA for the CDR3: TGTGCCACCAGCAGCCGGACAGGCAATCAGCCCCAGCATTTT. This sequence encodes CATSSRTGNQPQHF. The chain joins TRBV15 to TRBJ1-5; possibly TRBD1 for D (6 bases). The CDR3 consists of 14 residues. Germline V CDR1 and CDR2: LNHNV, YYDKDF (reference sequence). V was clipped by 3 bases and J by 2 bases, with 8 bases between them.

The chain employs TRBV12-3 or TRBV12-4 and TRBJ2-7; D call uncertain. Trimming pared 7 bases from V and 3 bases from J, leaving 13 bases between. This CDR3 region has 13 residues. DNA of the CDR3: TGTGCCAGCACCTATCGGTCGAACTACGAGCAGTACTTC. Its protein product is CASTYRSNYEQYF.

A few counts support this clonotype. The chain combines TRBV19 with TRBJ2-5; D remains unclear. Trimming removed 5 bases from V and 2 bases from J, with 9 bases in between. The CDR3 spans 13 residues. CDR1 LNHDA and CDR2 SQIVND come from the germline V gene (reference sequence). The CDR3 coding sequence is TGTGCCAGTAGTCGGGTGTATCAAGAGACCCAGTACTTC. Encoded protein: CASSRVYQETQYF.